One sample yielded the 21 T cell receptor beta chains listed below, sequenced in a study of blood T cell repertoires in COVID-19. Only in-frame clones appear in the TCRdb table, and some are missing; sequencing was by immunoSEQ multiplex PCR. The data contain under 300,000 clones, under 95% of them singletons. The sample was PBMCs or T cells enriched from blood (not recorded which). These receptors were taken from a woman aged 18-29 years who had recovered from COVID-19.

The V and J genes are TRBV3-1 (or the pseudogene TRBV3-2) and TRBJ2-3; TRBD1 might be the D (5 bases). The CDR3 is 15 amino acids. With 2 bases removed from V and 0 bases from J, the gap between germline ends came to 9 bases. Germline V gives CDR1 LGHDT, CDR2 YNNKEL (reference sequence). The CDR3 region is CASSQTGGSTDTQYF. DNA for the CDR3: TGTGCCAGCAGCCAAACAGGCGGAAGCACAGATACGCAGTATTTT.

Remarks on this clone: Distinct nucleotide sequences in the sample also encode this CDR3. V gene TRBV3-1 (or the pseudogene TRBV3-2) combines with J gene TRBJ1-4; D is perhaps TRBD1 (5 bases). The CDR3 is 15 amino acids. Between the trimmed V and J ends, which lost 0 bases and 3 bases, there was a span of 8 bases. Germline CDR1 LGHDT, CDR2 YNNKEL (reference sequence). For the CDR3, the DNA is TGTGCCAGCAGCCAAGATGGGGCAGCTAATGAAAAACTGTTTTTT. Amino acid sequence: CASSQDGAANEKLFF.

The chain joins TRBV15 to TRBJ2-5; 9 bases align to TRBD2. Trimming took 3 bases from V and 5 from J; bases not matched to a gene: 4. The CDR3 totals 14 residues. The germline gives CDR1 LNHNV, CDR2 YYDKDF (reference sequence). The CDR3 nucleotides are TGTGCCACCAGCAGCAGACTAGCGGCGGAGACCCAGTACTTC. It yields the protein CATSSRLAAETQYF.

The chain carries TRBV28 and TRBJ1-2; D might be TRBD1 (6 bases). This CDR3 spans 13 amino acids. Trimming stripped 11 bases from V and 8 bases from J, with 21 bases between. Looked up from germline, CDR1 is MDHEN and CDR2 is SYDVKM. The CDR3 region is CAANPPGGPGYTF. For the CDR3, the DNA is TGTGCCGCCAACCCCCCGGGGGGCCCCGGCTACACCTTC.

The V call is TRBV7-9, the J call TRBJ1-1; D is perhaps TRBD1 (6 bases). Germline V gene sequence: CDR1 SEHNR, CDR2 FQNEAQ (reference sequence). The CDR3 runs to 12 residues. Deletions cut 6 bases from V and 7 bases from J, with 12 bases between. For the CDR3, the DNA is TGTGCCAGCAGTCCGACAGGAGATGAAGCTTTCTTT. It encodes CASSPTGDEAFF.

CDR3 sequence: CASSLILAGADTQYF. The CDR3 DNA is TGCGCCAGCAGCTTGATATTAGCGGGAGCCGATACGCAGTATTTT. The V and J genes are TRBV5-1 and TRBJ2-3; TRBD2 aligns across 9 bases. The CDR3 has 15 residues. Trimming took 1 base from V and 6 from J; bases not matched to a gene: 6. Germline assignment: CDR1 SGHRS and CDR2 YFSETQ.

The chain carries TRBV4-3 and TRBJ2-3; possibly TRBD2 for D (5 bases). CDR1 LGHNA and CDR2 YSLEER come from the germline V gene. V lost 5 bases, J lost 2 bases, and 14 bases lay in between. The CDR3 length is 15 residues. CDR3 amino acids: CASSTRADFTDTQYF. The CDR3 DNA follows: TGCGCCAGCAGCACACGCGCGGACTTCACAGATACGCAGTATTTT.

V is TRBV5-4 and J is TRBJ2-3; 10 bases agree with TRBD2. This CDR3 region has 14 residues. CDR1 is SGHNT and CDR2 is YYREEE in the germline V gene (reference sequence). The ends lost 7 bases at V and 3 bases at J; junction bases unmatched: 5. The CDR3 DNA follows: TGTGCCAGCCGAGCGGGAGGGGCTACAGATACGCAGTATTTT. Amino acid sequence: CASRAGGATDTQYF. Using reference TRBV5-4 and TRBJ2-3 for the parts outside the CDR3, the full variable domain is ETGVTQSPTHLIKTRGQQVTLRCSSQSGHNTVSWYQQALGQGPQFIFQYYREEENGRGNFPPRFSGLQFPNYSSELNVNALELDDSALYLCASRAGGATDTQYFGPGTRLTVL.

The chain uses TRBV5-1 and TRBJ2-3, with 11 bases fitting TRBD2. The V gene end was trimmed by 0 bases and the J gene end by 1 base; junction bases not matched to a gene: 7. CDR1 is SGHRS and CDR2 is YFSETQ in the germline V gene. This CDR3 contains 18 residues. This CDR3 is CASSLDLAGGGRTDTQYF. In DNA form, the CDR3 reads TGCGCCAGCAGCTTGGATCTAGCGGGAGGCGGGCGCACAGATACGCAGTATTTT. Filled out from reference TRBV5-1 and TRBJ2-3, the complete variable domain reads KAGVTQTPRYLIKTRGQQVTLSCSPISGHRSVSWYQQTPGQGLQFLFEYFSETQRNKGNFPGRFSGRQFSNSRSEMNVSTLELGDSALYLCASSLDLAGGGRTDTQYFGPGTRLTVL.

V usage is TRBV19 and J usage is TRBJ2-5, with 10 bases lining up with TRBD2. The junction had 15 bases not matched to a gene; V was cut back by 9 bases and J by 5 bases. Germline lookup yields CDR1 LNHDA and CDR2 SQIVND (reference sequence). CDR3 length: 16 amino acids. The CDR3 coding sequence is TGTGCCAGCAACCACAGGGGTAGCGGGGGGCGGGAGACCCAGTACTTC. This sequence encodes CASNHRGSGGRETQYF. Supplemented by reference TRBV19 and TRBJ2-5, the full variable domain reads DGGITQSPKYLFRKEGQNVTLSCEQNLNHDAMYWYRQDPGQGLRLIYYSQIVNDFQKGDIAEGYSVSREKKESFPLTVTSAQKNPTAFYLCASNHRGSGGRETQYFGPGTRLLVL.

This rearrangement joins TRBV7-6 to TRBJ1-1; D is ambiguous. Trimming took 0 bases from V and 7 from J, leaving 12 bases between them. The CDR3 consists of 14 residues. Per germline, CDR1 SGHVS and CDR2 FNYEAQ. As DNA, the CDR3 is TGTGCCAGCAGCTTAGCGGGCCCTGATGTTGAAGCTTTCTTT. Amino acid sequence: CASSLAGPDVEAFF.

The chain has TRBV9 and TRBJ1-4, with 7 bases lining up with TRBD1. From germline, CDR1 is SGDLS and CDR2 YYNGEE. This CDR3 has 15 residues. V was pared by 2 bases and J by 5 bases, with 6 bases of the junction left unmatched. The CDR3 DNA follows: TGTGCCAGCAGCGTTAGCGAAGGGGGCAATGAAAAACTGTTTTTT. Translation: CASSVSEGGNEKLFF. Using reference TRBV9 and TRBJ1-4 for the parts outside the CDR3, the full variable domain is DSGVTQTPKHLITATGQRVTLRCSPRSGDLSVYWYQQSLDQGLQFLIQYYNGEERAKGNILERFSAQQFPDLHSELNLSSLELGDSALYFCASSVSEGGNEKLFFGSGTQLSVL.

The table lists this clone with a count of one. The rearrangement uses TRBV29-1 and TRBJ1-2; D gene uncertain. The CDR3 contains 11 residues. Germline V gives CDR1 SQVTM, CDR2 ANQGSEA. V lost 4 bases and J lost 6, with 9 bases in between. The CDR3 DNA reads TGCAGCGTTGCGGGGAGGGATGGCTACACCTTC. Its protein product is CSVAGRDGYTF.

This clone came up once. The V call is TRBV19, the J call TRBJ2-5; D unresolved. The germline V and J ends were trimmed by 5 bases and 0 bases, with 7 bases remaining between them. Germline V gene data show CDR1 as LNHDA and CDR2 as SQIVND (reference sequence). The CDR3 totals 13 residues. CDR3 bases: TGTGCCAGTAGTTTGCGATACCAAGAGACCCAGTACTTC. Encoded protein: CASSLRYQETQYF.

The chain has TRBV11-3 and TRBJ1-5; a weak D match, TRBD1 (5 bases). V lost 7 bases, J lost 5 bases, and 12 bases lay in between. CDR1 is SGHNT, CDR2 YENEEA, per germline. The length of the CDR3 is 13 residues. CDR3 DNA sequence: TGTGCCAGCACCCGACAGCCACATCAGCCCCAGCATTTT. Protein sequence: CASTRQPHQPQHF.

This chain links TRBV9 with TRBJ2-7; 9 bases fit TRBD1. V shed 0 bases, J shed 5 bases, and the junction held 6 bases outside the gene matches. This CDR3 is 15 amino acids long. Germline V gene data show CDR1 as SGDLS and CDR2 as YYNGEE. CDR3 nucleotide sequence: TGTGCCAGCAGCGTAGGCGGGACAGGGTCCGACGAGCAGTACTTC. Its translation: CASSVGGTGSDEQYF.

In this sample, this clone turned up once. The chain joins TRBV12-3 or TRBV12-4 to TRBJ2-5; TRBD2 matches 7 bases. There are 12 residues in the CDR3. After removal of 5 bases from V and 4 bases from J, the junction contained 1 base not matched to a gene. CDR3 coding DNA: TGTGCCAGCAGTGGGGGGGGAGAGACCCAGTACTTC. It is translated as CASSGGGETQYF.

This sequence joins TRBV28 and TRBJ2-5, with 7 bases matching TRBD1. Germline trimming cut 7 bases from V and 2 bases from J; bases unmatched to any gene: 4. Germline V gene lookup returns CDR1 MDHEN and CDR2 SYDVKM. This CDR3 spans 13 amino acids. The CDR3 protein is CASKRGRQETQYF. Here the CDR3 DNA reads TGTGCCAGCAAAAGGGGGCGGCAAGAGACCCAGTACTTC.

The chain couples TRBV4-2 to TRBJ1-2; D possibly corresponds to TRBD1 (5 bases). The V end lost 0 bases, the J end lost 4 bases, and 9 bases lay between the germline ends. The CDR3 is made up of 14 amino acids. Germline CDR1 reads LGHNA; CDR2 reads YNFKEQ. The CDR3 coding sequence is TGTGCCAGCAGCCAAGAAAGGCAGGGCTATGGCTACACCTTC. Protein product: CASSQERQGYGYTF.

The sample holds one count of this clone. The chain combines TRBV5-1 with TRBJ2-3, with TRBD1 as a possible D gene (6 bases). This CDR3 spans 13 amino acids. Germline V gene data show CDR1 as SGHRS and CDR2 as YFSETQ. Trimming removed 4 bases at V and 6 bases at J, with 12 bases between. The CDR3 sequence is CASSVTGLDTQYF. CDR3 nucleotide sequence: TGCGCCAGCAGCGTTACAGGGTTGGATACGCAGTATTTT.

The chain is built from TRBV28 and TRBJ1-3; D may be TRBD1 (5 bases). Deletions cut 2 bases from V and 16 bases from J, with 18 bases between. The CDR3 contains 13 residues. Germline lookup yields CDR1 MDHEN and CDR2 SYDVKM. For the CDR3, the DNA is TGTGCCAGCAGTTTAAGGTCCGGGGGGGAGTCGTATTTT. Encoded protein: CASSLRSGGESYF.